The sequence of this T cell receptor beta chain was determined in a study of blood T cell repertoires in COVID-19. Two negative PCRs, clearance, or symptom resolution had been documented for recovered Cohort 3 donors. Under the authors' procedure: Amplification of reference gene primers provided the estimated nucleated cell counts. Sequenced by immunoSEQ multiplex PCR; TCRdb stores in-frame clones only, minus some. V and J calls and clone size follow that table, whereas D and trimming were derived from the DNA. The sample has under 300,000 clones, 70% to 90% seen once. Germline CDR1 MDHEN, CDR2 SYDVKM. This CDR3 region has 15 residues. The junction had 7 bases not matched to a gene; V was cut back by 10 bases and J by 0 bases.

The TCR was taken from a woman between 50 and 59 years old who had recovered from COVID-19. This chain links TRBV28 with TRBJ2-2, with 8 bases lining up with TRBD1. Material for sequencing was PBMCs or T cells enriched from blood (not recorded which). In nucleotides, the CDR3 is TGTGCCATTGACAGGGGACATTCGAACACCGGGGAGCTGTTTTTT. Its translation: CAIDRGHSNTGELFF.